This T cell receptor (beta chain) was captured by sequencing in a study of T cells after yellow fever vaccination. General study points: Researchers cautioned that FACS-sorted repertoires could harbor abundant clonotypes contaminating from the bulk population.

TCRdb passed the 5' RACE reads through MiXCR, listing each CDR3 protein once. The repertoire holds 450,000 to 600,000 distinct CDR3 sequences, about 13% seen once, with 11% to 15% in the top ten. This clonotype was seen a few times. Its antigen is unidentified. The CDR3 is made up of 14 amino acids. CDR1 is MNHEY and CDR2 is SVGAGI in the germline V gene. V was pared by 0 bases and J by 8 bases, with 8 bases between. The receptor's source is a man aged 30 to 39 who received the YFV17D yellow fever vaccine. This chain joins TRBV6-5 and TRBJ1-6; perhaps TRBD1 as D (5 bases). The sample here was PBMCs, taken on the day of the yellow fever booster vaccination. The CDR3, as DNA: TGTGCCAGCAGTTACTCGGTCAGGGATTCACCCCTCCACTTT. Protein: CASSYSVRDSPLHF.